These T cell receptor beta chains were read from a single sample in a study of T cells in Graves' hyperthyroidism and ophthalmopathy. MiXCR, run by TCRdb on the multiplex PCR reads, gives a single entry per CDR3 protein. The sample holds approximately 95,000 distinct CDR3 sequences, roughly 40% seen once. The sample consisted of peripheral blood or thyroid tissue (not recorded which). Receptors originate from a woman in her 30s with Graves' hyperthyroidism. Each CDR3 is given with its conserved first and last residue. The D gene is left open where the match is weak. Clone size, where shown, is once, few, many, or a class for clones that have expanded.

J | D | V | size | CDR3 | DNA
TRBJ1-1 | - | TRBV25-1 | - | CASSGAGTEAFF | TGTGCCAGCAGTGGCGCGGGCACTGAAGCTTTCTTT
TRBJ1-1 | TRBD1 | TRBV15 | - | CATSRGGQDEAFF | TGTGCCACCAGCAGAGGGGGACAGGATGAAGCTTTCTTT
TRBJ2-3 | - | TRBV2 | many | CATKGGRTDTQYF | TGTGCCACTAAGGGGGGGCGCACAGATACGCAGTATTTT
TRBJ2-7 | TRBD2 | TRBV20-1 | - | CSAREGGRAAGEQYF | TGCAGTGCTAGAGAGGGGGGGAGGGCTGCGGGCGAGCAGTACTTC
TRBJ1-2 | TRBD1 | TRBV3-1 | many | CASSLETDRTYGYTF | TGTGCCAGCAGCCTAGAAACGGACAGGACCTATGGCTACACCTTC
TRBJ1-6 | - | TRBV10-2 | - | CASSENRNSPLHF | TGCGCCAGCAGTGAGAACAGGAATTCACCCCTCCACTTT
TRBJ2-3 | TRBD2 | TRBV7-2 | few | CASSARLAGYTDTQYF | TGTGCCAGCAGTGCACGACTAGCGGGGTACACAGATACGCAGTATTTT
TRBJ2-5 | - | TRBV27 | many | CASSTETQYF | TGTGCCAGCAGTACTGAGACCCAGTACTTC
TRBJ2-7 | - | TRBV6-1 | many | CASSEAGFRPNEQYF | TGTGCCAGCAGTGAAGCTGGCTTTCGGCCCAACGAGCAGTACTTC
TRBJ1-3 | - | TRBV10-3 | few | CAISVQGYGNTIYF | TGTGCCATCAGCGTACAGGGTTATGGAAACACCATATATTTT
TRBJ2-3 | TRBD2 | TRBV6-5 | many | CASSTLAGGADTQYF | TGTGCCAGCAGCACACTAGCGGGAGGCGCAGATACGCAGTATTTT
TRBJ1-2 | - | TRBV18 | - | CASSPRGNNYGYTF | TGTGCCAGCTCACCACGCGGCAATAACTATGGCTACACCTTC
TRBJ1-1 | - | TRBV12-3/TRBV12-4 | - | CAGSFWQNTEALF | TGTGCCGGCAGTTTCTGGCAGAACACTGAAGCTTTGTTT
TRBJ2-7 | - | TRBV3-1 | - | CASSQWALEAPDEQYF | TGTGCCAGCAGCCAATGGGCTCTAGAAGCCCCGGACGAGCAGTACTTC
TRBJ1-5 | - | TRBV15 | medium-sized | CATSRDRGGGQPQHF | TGTGCCACCAGCAGAGATCGTGGGGGAGGGCAGCCCCAGCATTTT
TRBJ2-7 | TRBD2 | TRBV7-6 | few | CASSLGTSGSSYEQYF | TGTGCCAGCAGCTTAGGGACTAGCGGGAGCTCCTACGAGCAGTACTTC
TRBJ2-7 | TRBD2 | TRBV12-3/TRBV12-4 | - | CASRMTSGSHEQYF | TGTGCCAGCAGGATGACTAGCGGGAGCCACGAGCAGTACTTC
TRBJ2-2 | - | TRBV20-1 | many | CSAGGGSGELFF | TGCAGTGCTGGCGGAGGGTCCGGGGAGCTGTTTTTT
TRBJ2-7 | TRBD2 | TRBV16 | - | CASSQPGLPFEQYF | TGTGCCAGCAGCCAGCCGGGACTACCCTTCGAGCAGTACTTC
TRBJ1-1 | - | TRBV7-9 | many | CASSHPPGAPEAFF | TGTGCCAGCAGCCACCCCCCAGGGGCCCCTGAAGCTTTCTTT
TRBJ2-7 | TRBD2 | TRBV7-9 | few | CASSFTGGLEQYF | TGTGCCAGCAGCTTTACGGGGGGACTGGAGCAGTACTTC
TRBJ1-4 | TRBD1 | TRBV4-1 | many | CASSQVLGDSPNEKLFF | TGCGCCAGCAGCCAAGTCTTGGGGGACAGCCCCAATGAAAAACTGTTTTTT
TRBJ1-4 | - | TRBV12-3/TRBV12-4 | many | CASSLGWYSGATLDEKLFF | TGTGCCAGCAGTTTGGGTTGGTATTCAGGGGCCACTCTGGATGAAAAACTGTTTTTT
TRBJ1-1 | - | TRBV13 | many | CASSPGTLNTEAFF | TGTGCCAGCAGCCCCGGGACACTGAACACTGAAGCTTTCTTT
TRBJ1-2 | TRBD1 | TRBV7-2 | - | CVGTGASGGYTF | TGTGTCGGGACAGGGGCCTCTGGAGGCTACACCTTC
TRBJ1-6 | - | TRBV27 | many | CASSLQGNGSPLHF | TGTGCCAGCAGTTTACAAGGGAACGGTTCACCCCTCCACTTT
TRBJ2-7 | - | TRBV6-5 | many | CASSYPEIYEQYF | TGTGCCAGCAGTTACCCCGAAATCTACGAGCAGTACTTC
TRBJ1-1 | - | TRBV7-9 | many | CASSPVVGNTEAFF | TGTGCCAGCAGCCCCGTTGTGGGGAACACTGAAGCTTTCTTT
TRBJ2-7 | TRBD1 | TRBV12-3/TRBV12-4 | - | CASRGTGGQDHEQYF | TGTGCCAGCAGGGGGACAGGGGGCCAGGATCACGAGCAGTACTTC
TRBJ2-7 | - | TRBV7-7 | - | CASSQDAGPHYEQYF | TGTGCCAGCAGCCAGGATGCGGGACCTCATTACGAGCAGTACTTC
TRBJ1-1 | - | TRBV25-1 | - | CASSAGITEAFF | TGTGCCAGCAGCGCAGGGATAACTGAAGCTTTCTTT
TRBJ2-5 | TRBD1 | TRBV7-6 | - | CASSLDRGARAQYF | TGTGCCAGCAGCTTAGACAGGGGAGCTCGGGCCCAGTACTTC
TRBJ1-2 | - | TRBV29-1 | - | CSVRDGNYGYTF | TGCAGCGTTAGGGACGGTAACTATGGCTACACCTTC
TRBJ1-2 | - | TRBV2 | - | CAQAGGYTF | TGTGCCCAAGCCGGGGGCTACACCTTC
TRBJ2-7 | - | TRBV12-3/TRBV12-4 | many | CASSDTGTSYEQYF | TGTGCCAGCAGCGATACAGGGACCTCCTACGAGCAGTACTTC
TRBJ2-2 | TRBD1 | TRBV10-2 | - | CASSETGANTGELFF | TGCGCCAGCAGTGAGACAGGGGCGAACACCGGGGAGCTGTTTTTT
TRBJ1-1 | - | TRBV7-2 | many | CASRGAGWLTEAFF | TGTGCCAGCAGGGGCGCAGGGTGGCTCACTGAAGCTTTCTTT
TRBJ2-7 | TRBD2 | TRBV5-1 | many | CASSLLDTSGSAYEQYF | TGCGCCAGCAGCTTGTTGGATACTAGCGGGAGTGCCTACGAGCAGTACTTC
TRBJ1-5 | - | TRBV9 | many | CASSVGSNQPQHF | TGTGCCAGCAGCGTAGGCAGCAATCAGCCCCAGCATTTT
TRBJ2-3 | TRBD2 | TRBV6-5 | few | CASRRRPAGADTQYF | TGTGCCAGCAGGAGGCGGCCAGCGGGAGCAGATACGCAGTATTTT
TRBJ2-7 | - | TRBV5-1 | many | CASSFAQAYEQYF | TGCGCCAGCAGCTTTGCACAGGCCTACGAGCAGTACTTC
TRBJ1-2 | TRBD1 | TRBV25-1 | many | CASSDTGVRYFDGYTF | TGTGCCAGCAGTGATACAGGGGTCCGGTACTTCGATGGCTACACCTTC
TRBJ2-7 | TRBD1 | TRBV9 | - | CASSLGGTGHEQYF | TGTGCCAGCAGCCTCGGTGGGACAGGGCACGAGCAGTACTTC
TRBJ2-5 | - | TRBV6-5 | many | CASSLTGGVIETQYF | TGTGCCAGCAGCTTAACAGGGGGGGTCATAGAGACCCAGTACTTC
TRBJ2-6 | - | TRBV5-1 | - | CASGPDRPSGANVLTF | TGCGCCAGCGGCCCGGACAGACCCTCTGGAGCCAACGTCCTGACTTTC
TRBJ1-1 | - | TRBV2 | - | CASETTMNTEAFF | TGTGCCAGCGAGACAACCATGAACACTGAAGCTTTCTTT